What follows are 11 T cell receptor beta chains derived from one specimen sequenced in a study of Ad26.COV2.S vaccination and SARS-CoV-2 variants (dated by TCRdb to about 2021). In the paper's terms, the treatment or condition label means: around 19 received Ad26.COV2.S at low or high dose, single or two shots; about 5 received placebo; per-sample allocation not given. Repertoires of vaccine and placebo recipients were sequenced from samples taken on day 63 after the first injection. Library prep was done by the immunoSEQ multiplex PCR assay. Entries here come from immuneACCESS through TCRdb and include only in-frame sequences with V and J called. Some clones fail to appear in such tables; in the studies checked, an unresolved V gene covers under half of the shortfall, and the cause of the remainder is unknown. Recorded for this sample are over 400,000 clones; about 90% of them occurred a single time. Approximately 4.3% of the sample comes from the top ten.

The starting material was peripheral blood, obtained in a trial of Ad26.COV2.S vaccine versus placebo. Source of these receptors: a person aged 18-60 years who received the Ad26.COV2.S COVID-19 vaccine or a placebo.

The chain is built from TRBV10-3 and TRBJ1-1; 7 nucleotides match TRBD1. The J segment lost 7 bases and the V segment lost 2 bases, leaving 10 bases of the junction unmatched. The germline CDR1 and CDR2 sequences are ENHRY and SYGVKD. The CDR3 spans 15 residues. CDR3 loop: CAISEAFGGDSEAFF. The CDR3 DNA is TGTGCCATCAGTGAGGCTTTCGGTGGGGACAGTGAAGCTTTCTTT.

The rearrangement joins TRBV9 to TRBJ2-2, with 7 bases fitting TRBD1. CDR3 length equals 15 residues. With V trimmed by 4 bases and J by 5 bases, 8 bases remained unmatched. Germline-derived CDR1 and CDR2 are SGDLS and YYNGEE. The CDR3 DNA sequence: TGTGCCAGCAGCCTGGGGGCAGGGGGTACCGGGGAGCTGTTTTTT. Translating gives CASSLGAGGTGELFF.

The chain combines TRBV5-4 with TRBJ2-7; 13 bases are shared with TRBD2. CDR1 and CDR2 from the germline V gene are SGHNT and YYREEE (reference sequence). V dropped 4 bases and J dropped 4; count of bases not matched to a gene: 8. The CDR3 contains 16 residues. The CDR3: CASSTQTSGRIYEQYF. The CDR3 DNA is TGTGCCAGCAGCACGCAGACTAGCGGGAGGATATACGAGCAGTACTTC.

The chain employs TRBV3-1 (or the pseudogene TRBV3-2) and TRBJ2-1; the D gene could be TRBD1 or TRBD2 (6 bases each). CDR3 length equals 14 residues. In germline, CDR1 is LGHDT, CDR2 YNNKEL (reference sequence). Trimming removed 0 bases from V and 7 bases from J, with 10 bases in between. In DNA, the CDR3 is TGTGCCAGCAGCCAAGATAGGGGGGAGAATGAGCAGTTCTTC. Translated: CASSQDRGENEQFF.

The gene calls are TRBV7-2 and TRBJ1-2; possibly TRBD1 for D (5 bases). This CDR3 is 15 amino acids long. Trimming took 5 bases from V and 1 from J, leaving 14 bases between them. CDR1 is SGHTA, CDR2 FQGNSA, per germline. CDR3 loop: CASSPRGGSNYGYTF. CDR3 DNA sequence: TGTGCCAGCAGCCCTCGGGGGGGGAGTAACTATGGCTACACCTTC.

The J gene is TRBJ2-7, the V gene TRBV9, with 7 bases matching TRBD1. In germline, CDR1 is SGDLS, CDR2 YYNGEE. V lost 0 bases to trimming and J lost 3 bases; unmatched junction nucleotides: 3. This CDR3 is built from 14 residues. CDR3 region: CASSVGQGNYEQYF. CDR3 nucleotide sequence: TGTGCCAGCAGCGTAGGACAGGGAAACTACGAGCAGTACTTC.

This chain connects TRBV9 to TRBJ2-7; perhaps TRBD2 as D (6 bases). This CDR3 has 15 residues. V lost 0 bases, J lost 2 bases, and 12 bases lay in between. CDR1 is SGDLS and CDR2 is YYNGEE in the germline V gene. CDR3 sequence: CASSVEGTPAYEQYF. CDR3 coding DNA: TGTGCCAGCAGCGTAGAAGGGACTCCGGCCTACGAGCAGTACTTC. The full variable domain, its missing parts supplied by reference TRBV9 and TRBJ2-7, is DSGVTQTPKHLITATGQRVTLRCSPRSGDLSVYWYQQSLDQGLQFLIQYYNGEERAKGNILERFSAQQFPDLHSELNLSSLELGDSALYFCASSVEGTPAYEQYFGPGTRLTVT.

This clone was seen a handful of times. The CDR3 nucleotides read TGTGCCAGTAGTATTTGGAGAGGAACCTCTGGAAACACCATATATTTT. Its protein is CASSIWRGTSGNTIYF. The V and J genes are TRBV19 and TRBJ1-3; D not resolved. CDR1 and CDR2 (germline): LNHDA, SQIVND (reference sequence). Trimming left V 3 bases short and J 0 bases short, with 12 bases between. The CDR3 extends over 16 amino acids. Complete variable domain (other parts from reference TRBV19 and TRBJ1-3): DGGITQSPKYLFRKEGQNVTLSCEQNLNHDAMYWYRQDPGQGLRLIYYSQIVNDFQKGDIAEGYSVSREKKESFPLTVTSAQKNPTAFYLCASSIWRGTSGNTIYFGEGSWLTVV.

As to this clone: Other DNA sequences in this sample translate to the same CDR3. The chain uses TRBV2 and TRBJ2-5; the match to TRBD1 covers 7 bases. Per germline, CDR1 SNHLY and CDR2 FYNNEI. The CDR3 runs to 13 residues. Trimming took 5 bases from V and 3 from J; bases not matched to a gene: 3. CDR3 in DNA: TGTGCCAGCAGTTCTGACAGGGAAGAGACCCAGTACTTC. It codes for CASSSDREETQYF. The full variable domain, its missing parts supplied by reference TRBV2 and TRBJ2-5, is EPEVTQTPSHQVTQMGQEVILRCVPISNHLYFYWYRQILGQKVEFLVSFYNNEISEKSEIFDDQFSVERPDGSNFTLKIRSTKLEDSAMYFCASSSDREETQYFGPGTRLLVL.

The chain combines TRBV5-1 with TRBJ1-1; no firm D call. The V end lost 0 bases, the J end lost 1 base, and 10 bases lay between the germline ends. The CDR3 consists of 15 residues. CDR1 is SGHRS, CDR2 YFSETQ, per germline. CDR3 nucleotides: TGCGCCAGCAGCTTGGCCGGGATAGGGAACACTGAAGCTTTCTTT. It yields the protein CASSLAGIGNTEAFF.

This chain connects TRBV12-3 or TRBV12-4 to TRBJ1-2; 7 bases line up with TRBD1. The CDR3 length is 11 residues. With 5 bases clipped from V and 8 bases from J, the junction kept 2 bases outside the gene matches. This CDR3 is CASSPGQGYTF. CDR3 nucleotides: TGTGCCAGCAGTCCGGGACAGGGCTACACCTTC.